The clone carrying this T cell receptor beta chain was picked up many times. The antigen remains undetermined. V gave up 0 bases and J gave up 4 bases, with 3 bases separating them. Per the germline V gene, CDR1 is ENHRY and CDR2 is SYGVKD. This CDR3 has 12 amino acids. The sample is drawn from a study of T cells in Graves' hyperthyroidism and ophthalmopathy. Regarding the study as a whole: Ophthalmopathy was separated from stable hyperthyroidism by a 13 V-J model.

RNA transcripts provided the source from which TCR beta CDR3 regions were amplified. The HTBI set primed first-round TCR CDR3 RT-PCR. MiXCR, applied by TCRdb to the multiplex PCR reads, yields one record per CDR3 protein. The table lists 300,000 to 400,000 distinct CDR3 sequences, 13% to 15% of them singletons. Uncontrolled infection, other autoimmune disease, pregnancy or lactation barred patients from enrollment. The sequenced sample was blood. V and J are TRBV10-3 and TRBJ2-5, with unresolved D. This sequence was found in a woman in her thirties with Graves' ophthalmopathy. This chain's CDR3 is CAISESRETQYF. Written as DNA, the CDR3 is TGTGCCATCAGTGAGTCACGAGAGACCCAGTACTTC.